Presented here are 18 T cell receptor beta chains from one specimen sequenced in a study of shared clonotypes between healthy human individuals. The assay was immunoSEQ multiplex PCR, and TCRdb's table has in-frame clones only and misses some. The repertoire consists of about 2 million clones, with just under 95% occurring once and the leading ten covering around 1.1%. Naivety among CD8 cells was defined by CD45RO negativity and positive CCR7 selection, thereby excluding terminally differentiated effector memory CD45RA+ cells. Sequencing used naive CD8+ T cells sorted from blood. The receptors shown here come from a man aged 18 to 30 in good health.

The chain links TRBV4-2 to TRBJ1-3; no reliable D call. V shed 1 base and J shed 0 bases, with 10 bases lying between them. The CDR3 is made up of 16 amino acids. From germline, CDR1 is LGHNA and CDR2 YNFKEQ. Here the CDR3 reads CASSQASESSGNTIYF. In DNA, the CDR3 is TGTGCCAGCAGCCAAGCATCTGAGAGCTCTGGAAACACCATATATTTT.

This clone has just a few counts. This chain connects TRBV5-4 to TRBJ1-6, with D possibly being TRBD1 (6 bases). Between the trimmed V and J ends, which lost 2 bases and 8 bases, there was a span of 11 bases. This CDR3 is built from 14 residues. Germline-derived CDR1 and CDR2 are SGHNT and YYREEE (reference sequence). The CDR3 here is CASSFWGQDSPLHF. CDR3 sequence (DNA): TGTGCCAGCAGCTTTTGGGGGCAAGATTCACCCCTCCACTTT.

The chain uses TRBV6-6 and TRBJ2-3; D ambiguous. Trimming cost V 5 bases and J 5 bases, with 8 bases left between them. Germline CDR1 reads MNHNY; CDR2 reads SVGAGI (reference sequence). This CDR3 is built from 12 residues. The CDR3 coding sequence is TGTGCCAGCAGTCCCTATGGAGATACGCAGTATTTT. Translated, it gives CASSPYGDTQYF.

V is TRBV4-1 and J is TRBJ2-7, with 9 bases matching TRBD1. Germline V gene data show CDR1 as MGHRA and CDR2 as YSYEKL. V dropped 3 bases and J dropped 7; count of bases not matched to a gene: 10. CDR3 length equals 15 residues. The CDR3 sequence: CASSHSGTGLLEQYF. Here the CDR3 DNA reads TGCGCCAGCAGCCATTCCGGGACAGGGCTTTTGGAGCAGTACTTC.

The chain joins TRBV25-1 to TRBJ2-1; D call uncertain. The V end lost 5 bases, the J end lost 9 bases, and 8 bases lay between the germline ends. CDR3 length: 11 residues. Germline values: CDR1 MGHDK, CDR2 SYGVNS. The DNA for the CDR3 is TGTGCCAGCAGTTTGAATGGTGAGCAGTTCTTC. Protein: CASSLNGEQFF.

The V and J genes are TRBV7-9 and TRBJ2-1; D call uncertain. This CDR3 spans 14 amino acids. The ends were cut back, 0 bases at V and 5 bases at J, with 8 bases in the middle. The germline CDR1 and CDR2 sequences are SEHNR and FQNEAQ (reference sequence). CDR3: CASSLAERHNEQFF. The CDR3 region has the DNA TGTGCCAGCAGCTTAGCGGAACGTCACAATGAGCAGTTCTTC.

The rearrangement links TRBV4-3 to TRBJ2-1; D possibly uses TRBD1 or TRBD2 (5 bases each). Trimming shortened V by 1 base and J by 10 bases, and 11 bases separated the two germline ends. This CDR3 is built from 13 residues. Germline CDR1 and CDR2: LGHNA and YSLEER. The CDR3 sequence: CASSQGDGDEQFF. CDR3 nucleotide sequence: TGCGCCAGCAGCCAAGGAGACGGGGACGAGCAGTTCTTC.

The genes are TRBV10-3 and TRBJ2-5; tentative D call: TRBD2 (6 bases). Germline V gene sequence: CDR1 ENHRY, CDR2 SYGVKD. The CDR3 sequence is 17 residues long. V dropped 2 bases and J dropped 7 bases, with 23 bases sitting between them. Here the CDR3 reads CAISEPGGTGPDGTQYF. For the CDR3, the DNA is TGTGCCATCAGTGAGCCCGGCGGGACGGGGCCCGATGGGACCCAGTACTTC.

CDR3 bases: TGTGCCAGCAGCTTGGTATCTAGTGAAGCTTTCTTT. Its translation is CASSLVSSEAFF. The chain is built from TRBV5-6 and TRBJ1-1; D gene ambiguous. The germline V gene has CDR1 SGHDT and CDR2 YYEEEE. The germline V and J ends were trimmed by 0 bases and 7 bases, with 7 bases remaining between them. This CDR3 has 12 amino acids.

The chain has TRBV7-8 and TRBJ2-7; 7 bases align to TRBD1. This CDR3 contains 14 residues. Unmatched junction bases numbered 5, after V lost 4 bases and J lost 2 bases. Germline V lookup: CDR1 SGHVS, CDR2 FQNEAQ. In DNA form, the CDR3 reads TGTGCCAGCAGCTCCTGGACAGGAGCCTACGAGCAGTACTTC. Amino acids: CASSSWTGAYEQYF.

J is TRBJ2-2 and V is TRBV19; 13 bases match TRBD2. CDR3 size: 18 residues. The germline gives CDR1 LNHDA, CDR2 SQIVND (reference sequence). V trimming: 3 bases; J trimming: 1 base; junction bases outside the gene matches: 5. The CDR3 spells CASSIRLAGGRNTGELFF. The CDR3 nucleotides are TGTGCCAGTAGTATCAGACTAGCGGGAGGTCGGAACACCGGGGAGCTGTTTTTT.

The sample holds one count of this clone. Other nucleotide sequences in the sample specify the same CDR3. This sequence joins TRBV29-1 and TRBJ2-1; D gene unclear. The CDR3 consists of 10 residues. The germline V gene encodes CDR1 SQVTM and CDR2 ANQGSEA. Trimming cost V 6 bases and J 2 bases, with 2 bases left between them. CDR3 DNA: TGCAGCGTCGCCTACAATGAGCAGTTCTTC. Translation gives CSVAYNEQFF.

To note about this clone: Distinct nucleotide sequences in the sample also encode this CDR3. The chain carries TRBV7-2 and TRBJ2-7, with D unclear. From germline, CDR1 is SGHTA and CDR2 FQGNSA. The CDR3 sequence is 13 residues long. V lost 1 base and J 1 base, leaving 5 bases between the germline ends. CDR3 in amino acids: CASSLGVSYEQYF. CDR3 DNA sequence: TGTGCCAGCAGCTTAGGGGTGTCCTACGAGCAGTACTTC.

This chain links TRBV4-1 with TRBJ2-7, with TRBD1 identical over 7 bases. The V gene's germline CDR1 is MGHRA and CDR2 YSYEKL. This CDR3 has 18 residues. Trimming took 2 bases from V and 0 from J; bases not matched to a gene: 13. CDR3 sequence reads: CASSQINTGVASSYEQYF. The CDR3 bases are TGCGCCAGCAGCCAAATCAACACAGGGGTCGCATCCTCCTACGAGCAGTACTTC.

The chain's CDR3 is CASRPQSSYEQYF. Here the CDR3 DNA reads TGTGCCAGCAGACCCCAAAGCTCCTACGAGCAGTACTTC. The V and J genes are TRBV7-2 and TRBJ2-7; unclear D gene. Germline values: CDR1 SGHTA, CDR2 FQGNSA. V shed 6 bases and J shed 0 bases, with 9 bases lying between them. This CDR3 is built from 13 residues.

The chain combines TRBV28 with TRBJ1-3; TRBD1 is a possible D gene (5 bases). Germline values: CDR1 MDHEN, CDR2 SYDVKM. The CDR3 covers 14 residues. The ends were cut back, 7 bases at V and 0 bases at J, with 10 bases in the middle. The CDR3 DNA reads TGTGCCAGCATCCTTAGGGGCTCTGGAAACACCATATATTTT. Translating it yields CASILRGSGNTIYF. The whole variable domain, remainder taken from reference TRBV28 and TRBJ1-3, is DVKVTQSSRYLVKRTGEKVFLECVQDMDHENMFWYRQDPGLGLRLIYFSYDVKMKEKGDIPEGYSVSREKKERFSLILESASTNQTSMYLCASILRGSGNTIYFGEGSWLTVV.

The CDR3 nucleotides are TGTGCCAGCAGGGGGGACAGGGAAGAAAAACTGTTTTTT. Translating it yields CASRGDREEKLFF. The chain recombines TRBV2 with TRBJ1-4, with 9 positions matching TRBD1. The length of the CDR3 is 13 residues. Per germline, CDR1 SNHLY and CDR2 FYNNEI. J gave up 8 bases and V 6 bases, and 4 bases lay outside the gene matches.

The rearrangement links TRBV25-1 to TRBJ1-2; maybe TRBD1 (5 bases). CDR3 length: 13 amino acids. From germline, CDR1 is MGHDK and CDR2 SYGVNS. V dropped 5 bases and J dropped 2 bases, with 9 bases sitting between them. The DNA for the CDR3 is TGTGCCAGCAGTATGCGGGGGAACTATGGCTACACCTTC. Its protein is CASSMRGNYGYTF.